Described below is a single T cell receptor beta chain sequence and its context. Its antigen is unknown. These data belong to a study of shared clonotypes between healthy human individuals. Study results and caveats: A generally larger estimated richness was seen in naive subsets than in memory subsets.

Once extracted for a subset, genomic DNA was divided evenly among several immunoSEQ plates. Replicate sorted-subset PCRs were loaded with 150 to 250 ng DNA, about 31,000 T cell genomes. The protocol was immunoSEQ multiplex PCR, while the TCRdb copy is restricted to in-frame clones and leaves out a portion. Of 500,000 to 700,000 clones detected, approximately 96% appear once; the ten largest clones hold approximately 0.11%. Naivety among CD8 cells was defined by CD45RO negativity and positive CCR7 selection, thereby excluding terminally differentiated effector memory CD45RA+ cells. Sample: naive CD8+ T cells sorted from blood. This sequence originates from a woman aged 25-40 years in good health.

The CDR3 protein is CASSVYEDLTGELFF. CDR3 nucleotides: TGTGCCAGCAGCGTATATGAGGACCTCACCGGGGAGCTGTTTTTT. The chain employs TRBV9 and TRBJ2-2; D gene unclear. Germline V gene sequence: CDR1 SGDLS, CDR2 YYNGEE. This CDR3 is 15 amino acids long. The V gene lost 1 base and the J gene lost 4 bases, with 11 bases spanning the gap.